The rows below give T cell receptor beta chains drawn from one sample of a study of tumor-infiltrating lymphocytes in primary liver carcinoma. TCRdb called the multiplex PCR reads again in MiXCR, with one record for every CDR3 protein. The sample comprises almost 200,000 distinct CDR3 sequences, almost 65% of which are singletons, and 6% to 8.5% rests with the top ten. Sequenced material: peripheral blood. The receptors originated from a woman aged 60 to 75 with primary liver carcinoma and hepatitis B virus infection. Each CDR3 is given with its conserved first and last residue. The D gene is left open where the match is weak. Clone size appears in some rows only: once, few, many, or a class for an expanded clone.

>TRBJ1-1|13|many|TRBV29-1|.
TGCAGCGCCCTGGGGGGAGGGAACACTGAAGCTTTCTTT
CSALGGGNTEAFF
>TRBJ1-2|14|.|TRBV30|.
TGTGCCTGGAGTGTAGGCGGGGAGGGCTATGGCTACGCCTTC
CAWSVGGEGYGYAF
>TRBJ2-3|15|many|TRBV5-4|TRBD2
TGTGCCAGCAGCCTGGGACTAGCCAGCACAGATACGCAGTATTTT
CASSLGLASTDTQYF
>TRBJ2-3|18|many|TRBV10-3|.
TGTGCCATCAGTGACCCTACTAGGGGGAGAACTAGCACAGATACGCAGTATTTT
CAISDPTRGRTSTDTQYF
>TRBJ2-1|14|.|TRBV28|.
TGTGCCAACTCCCGTGAGTCCGCCTACAATGAGCAGTTCTTC
CANSRESAYNEQFF
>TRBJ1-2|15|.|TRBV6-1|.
TGTGCCAGCAGTGAAGCGAGTTCAGGGGCGAATGGCTACACCTTC
CASSEASSGANGYTF
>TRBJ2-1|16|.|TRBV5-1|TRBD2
TGCGCCAGCAGCCCCCGTAAGGGACTAGCTGTCTATGAGCAGTTCTTC
CASSPRKGLAVYEQFF
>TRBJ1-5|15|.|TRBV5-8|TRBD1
TGTGCCAGCAACCCTGGACAGGGACTCTTCGGGCACCAGCATTTT
CASNPGQGLFGHQHF
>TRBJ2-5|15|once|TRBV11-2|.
TGTGCCAGCAGCTTAGTTATGGGGCCTCAAGAGAACCAGTACTTC
CASSLVMGPQENQYF
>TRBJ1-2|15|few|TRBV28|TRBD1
TGTGCCAGCAGCTCAACAGGGGGCCGTAGGGATGGCTACACCTTC
CASSSTGGRRDGYTF
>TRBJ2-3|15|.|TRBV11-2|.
TGTACCAGCAGCTTCGGACCAGGACGCACAGATACACAGTATTTT
CTSSFGPGRTDTQYF
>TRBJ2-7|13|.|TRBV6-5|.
TGTGCCGGCAGCCCTGGGGCAAGCTACGAGCAGTACTTC
CAGSPGASYEQYF
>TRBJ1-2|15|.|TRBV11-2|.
TGTGCCAGCAGCTCCAGCAGGGTCTCTAACTATGTTTACACCTTC
CASSSSRVSNYVYTF
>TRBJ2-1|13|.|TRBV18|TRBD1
TGTGCCAGCTCAGAGGACAGGGGTGATGAGCAGTTCTTC
CASSEDRGDEQFF
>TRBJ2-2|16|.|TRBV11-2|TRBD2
TGTGCCAGCAGCATCACCAGGACTAGCCTGCCCGGGGAGCTGTTTTTT
CASSITRTSLPGELFF
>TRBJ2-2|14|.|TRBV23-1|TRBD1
TGCGCCAGACCGGACAGGGGGCTCTGGCGGGGAGCTTTTTTT
CARPDRGLWRGAFF
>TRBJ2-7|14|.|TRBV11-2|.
TGTGCCGGCAGCCGAAGGGTAAACCCCTATGAGCAGTACTTC
CAGSRRVNPYEQYF
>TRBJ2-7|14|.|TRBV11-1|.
TGCGCCAGCAGCCCACTTGGGACCGCCTACGAGCAGTACTTC
CASSPLGTAYEQYF
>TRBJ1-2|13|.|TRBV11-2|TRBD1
TGTGCCAACAGCGTGACAGGGTGGTATGGCTACACCTTC
CANSVTGWYGYTF
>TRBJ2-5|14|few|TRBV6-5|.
TGTGCCAGCGGTCGCTTGGGTGGAGAAGAGACCCAGTACTTC
CASGRLGGEETQYF
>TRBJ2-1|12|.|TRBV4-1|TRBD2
TGCGCCAGCAGCCAAGAGGCGGGAGTAAAGTTCTTC
CASSQEAGVKFF
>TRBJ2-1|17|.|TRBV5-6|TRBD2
TGTGCCAGCAGCTCGTACCCCCCTTGGAGTAGCGGGGGAGGGCAGTTCTTC
CASSSYPPWSSGGGQFF
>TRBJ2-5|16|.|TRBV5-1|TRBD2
TGCGCCTGCAGCCTCCAAGCGGGAGGTGTGAGAGAGACCCAGTACTTC
CACSLQAGGVRETQYF